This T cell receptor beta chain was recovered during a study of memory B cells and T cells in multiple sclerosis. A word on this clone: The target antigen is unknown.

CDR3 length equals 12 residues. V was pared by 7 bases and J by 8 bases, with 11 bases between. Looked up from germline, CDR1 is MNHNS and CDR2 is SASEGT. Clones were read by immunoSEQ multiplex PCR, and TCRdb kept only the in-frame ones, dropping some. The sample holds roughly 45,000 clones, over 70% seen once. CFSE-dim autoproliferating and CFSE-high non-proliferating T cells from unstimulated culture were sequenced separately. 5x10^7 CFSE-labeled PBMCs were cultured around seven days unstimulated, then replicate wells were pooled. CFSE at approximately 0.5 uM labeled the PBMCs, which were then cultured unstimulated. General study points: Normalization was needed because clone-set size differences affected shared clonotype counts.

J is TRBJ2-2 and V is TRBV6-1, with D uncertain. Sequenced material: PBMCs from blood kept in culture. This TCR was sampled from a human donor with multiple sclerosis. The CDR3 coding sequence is TGTGCCAGCAAGCATGTGGCAGGGGAGCTGTTTTTT. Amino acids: CASKHVAGELFF.